The 24 T cell receptor beta chains below were found in one sample sequenced in a study of cytomegalovirus exposure and HLA in healthy donors. The study ran its PCR with 60 Vbeta and 13 Jbeta primers. Generated by immunoSEQ multiplex PCR, the TCRdb table keeps only in-frame clones and is missing some. Altogether about 150,000 clones are present, roughly 78% being singletons, with the ten largest covering around 4.8%. The sequenced sample was PBMCs. The receptors were gathered from a man aged 30 to 39 in good health.

This clone appeared once. This chain links TRBV9 with TRBJ2-7; a possible D gene is TRBD1 (6 bases). Trimming cost V 0 bases and J 0 bases, with 7 bases left between them. The CDR3 is made up of 14 amino acids. Per the germline V gene, CDR1 is SGDLS and CDR2 is YYNGEE. The CDR3 protein is CASSVGDTSYEQYF. CDR3 sequence (DNA): TGTGCCAGCAGCGTAGGGGACACCTCCTACGAGCAGTACTTC.

The gene calls are TRBV13 and TRBJ2-3, with D perhaps matching TRBD1 (5 bases). The V end was cut by 0 bases, the J end by 5 bases, with 18 bases between. The V gene's germline CDR1 is PRHDT and CDR2 FYEKMQ (reference sequence). CDR3 size: 17 residues. The CDR3, as DNA: TGTGCCAGCAGCTTAGGCGACAGACAGCTAGTAGGAGATACGCAGTATTTT. As protein: CASSLGDRQLVGDTQYF. The full variable domain, in which reference TRBV13 and TRBJ2-3 provide the parts outside the CDR3, is AAGVIQSPRHLIKEKRETATLKCYPIPRHDTVYWYQQGPGQDPQFLISFYEKMQSDKGSIPDRFSAQQFSDYHSELNMSSLELGDSALYFCASSLGDRQLVGDTQYFGPGTRLTVL.

This chain joins TRBV7-7 and TRBJ2-5, with 10 positions matching TRBD1. Unmatched junction bases numbered 1, after V lost 8 bases and J lost 1 base. This CDR3 comprises 13 residues. Germline CDR1 and CDR2: SSHAT and FNYEAQ (reference sequence). The CDR3 sequence is CASGQGVQETQYF. The CDR3 DNA reads TGTGCCAGCGGACAGGGGGTCCAAGAGACCCAGTACTTC.

This rearrangement joins TRBV7-9 to TRBJ2-7, with a tentative D call TRBD1 (6 bases). Germline CDR1 SEHNR, CDR2 FQNEAQ (reference sequence). Trimming shortened V by 5 bases and J by 3 bases, and 11 bases separated the two germline ends. This CDR3 is built from 13 residues. The CDR3 nucleotides are TGTGCCAGCAGCCGACAGGAAAGCTACGAGCAGTACTTC. It is translated as CASSRQESYEQYF.

V gene TRBV15 combines with J gene TRBJ2-5; weak D call: TRBD2 (7 bases). The V gene's germline CDR1 is LNHNV and CDR2 YYDKDF (reference sequence). Trimming shortened V by 0 bases and J by 5 bases, and 16 bases separated the two germline ends. The CDR3 has 16 amino acids. The CDR3 region has the DNA TGTGCCACCAGCAGAGAAGGGGGAGGGCGGGGGGAGACCCAGTACTTC. Translation: CATSREGGGRGETQYF.

This chain joins TRBV7-3 and TRBJ2-3; 8 nucleotides match TRBD1. Looked up from germline, CDR1 is SGHTA and CDR2 is FQGTGA. The CDR3 is 15 residues long. Trimming took 2 bases from V and 5 from J; bases not matched to a gene: 6. Here the CDR3 DNA reads TGTGCCAGCAGCTTAGGCAGGGGGCTTGGAGATACGCAGTATTTT. As protein: CASSLGRGLGDTQYF. Full variable domain (missing parts from reference TRBV7-3 and TRBJ2-3): GAGVSQTPSNKVTEKGKYVELRCDPISGHTALYWYRQSLGQGPEFLIYFQGTGAADDSGLPNDRFFAVRPEGSVSTLKIQRTERGDSAVYLCASSLGRGLGDTQYFGPGTRLTVL.

The V gene is TRBV10-1, the J gene TRBJ2-7, with 14 positions matching TRBD2. Looked up from germline, CDR1 is WNHNN and CDR2 is SYGVQD (reference sequence). V lost 6 bases, J lost 9 bases, and 7 bases stayed unmatched. The CDR3 totals 14 residues. CDR3 in amino acids: CASSAGTSGSLQYF. The CDR3, as DNA: TGCGCCAGCAGCGCCGGGACTAGCGGGAGCTTGCAGTACTTC.

The rearrangement uses TRBV11-3 and TRBJ1-4; D perhaps matches TRBD1 (6 bases). The ends were cut back, 3 bases at V and 0 bases at J, with 14 bases in the middle. Germline CDR1 and CDR2: SGHNT and YENEEA. CDR3 size: 17 residues. CDR3 in DNA: TGTGCCAGCAGCTTTACGTTATCAGGGGCAACTAATGAAAAACTGTTTTTT. Its translation is CASSFTLSGATNEKLFF.

The V and J genes are TRBV7-9 and TRBJ2-3; possible D gene TRBD2, 5 bases. This CDR3 has 14 amino acids. The germline V gene encodes CDR1 SEHNR and CDR2 FQNEAQ (reference sequence). V was clipped by 2 bases and J by 1 base, with 7 bases between them. CDR3 in DNA: TGTGCCAGCAGCTTATCCGGGGGCACAGATACGCAGTATTTT. Translated: CASSLSGGTDTQYF.

The chain employs TRBV6-1 and TRBJ2-7; D is perhaps TRBD2 (6 bases). Trimming shortened V by 7 bases and J by 3 bases, and 19 bases separated the two germline ends. This CDR3 is built from 15 residues. Germline loops: CDR1 MNHNS, CDR2 SASEGT. The CDR3 loop reads CASNQPGTLNYEQYF. Written as DNA, the CDR3 is TGTGCCAGCAATCAACCCGGGACTCTCAACTACGAGCAGTACTTC.

The chain has TRBV2 and TRBJ1-6; TRBD1 matches 10 bases. This CDR3 region has 15 residues. V trimming: 5 bases; J trimming: 10 bases; junction bases outside the gene matches: 8. The V gene's germline CDR1 is SNHLY and CDR2 FYNNEI. CDR3 bases: TGTGCCAGCAGTCGAGACAGGGGGCGAGAATCACCCCTCCACTTT. Amino acid sequence: CASSRDRGRESPLHF.

This chain connects TRBV11-2 to TRBJ2-1; 9 nucleotides match TRBD1. The CDR3 contains 15 residues. Per the germline V gene, CDR1 is SGHAT and CDR2 is FQNNGV. With V trimmed by 3 bases and J by 6 bases, 6 bases remained unmatched. The CDR3 DNA reads as TGTGCCAGCAGCTTGTTTCCGGGACAGGGCAATGAGCAGTTCTTC. This sequence encodes CASSLFPGQGNEQFF.

The gene calls are TRBV25-1 and TRBJ2-5; D is uncertain. In germline, CDR1 is MGHDK, CDR2 SYGVNS. Trimming stripped 3 bases from V and 0 bases from J, with 11 bases between. The CDR3 is 15 residues long. In DNA form, the CDR3 reads TGTGCCAGCAGTGATGAACTCCTCTACCAAGAGACCCAGTACTTC. Its protein product is CASSDELLYQETQYF.

The chain joins TRBV19 to TRBJ1-1; D not resolved. From germline, CDR1 is LNHDA and CDR2 SQIVND (reference sequence). Trimming pared 6 bases from V and 1 base from J, leaving 15 bases between. The length of the CDR3 is 15 residues. The CDR3 sequence is CASSYLRAQNTEAFF. CDR3 bases: TGTGCCAGTAGCTACCTGAGGGCCCAGAACACTGAAGCTTTCTTT. Using reference TRBV19 and TRBJ1-1 for the parts outside the CDR3, the full variable domain is DGGITQSPKYLFRKEGQNVTLSCEQNLNHDAMYWYRQDPGQGLRLIYYSQIVNDFQKGDIAEGYSVSREKKESFPLTVTSAQKNPTAFYLCASSYLRAQNTEAFFGQGTRLTVV.

The chain couples TRBV4-1 to TRBJ2-3, with 13 bases identical to TRBD2. CDR1 and CDR2 from the germline V gene are MGHRA and YSYEKL. V dropped 0 bases and J dropped 1; count of bases not matched to a gene: 10. The CDR3 runs 20 residues. The CDR3 DNA reads TGCGCCAGCAGCCAAGACTGGACTAGCGGGAGTACGGGGGGCACAGATACGCAGTATTTT. Translation: CASSQDWTSGSTGGTDTQYF.

Sample share makes this clone medium-sized. The chain employs TRBV4-3 and TRBJ2-1; perhaps TRBD2 as D (5 bases). With 4 bases removed from V and 7 bases from J, the gap between germline ends came to 17 bases. Germline loops: CDR1 LGHNA, CDR2 YSLEER. The CDR3 covers 15 residues. The CDR3 DNA is TGCGCCAGCAGCCTTGAAGAGGGTAGCGCAAATGAGCAGTTCTTC. The encoded protein is CASSLEEGSANEQFF.

The V and J genes are TRBV6-1 and TRBJ1-1, with D possibly being TRBD1 (5 bases). Germline lookup yields CDR1 MNHNS and CDR2 SASEGT. This CDR3 contains 17 residues. Trimming shortened V by 0 bases and J by 0 bases, and 14 bases separated the two germline ends. The CDR3 spells CASSEAKTAQLNTEAFF. As DNA, the CDR3 is TGTGCCAGCAGTGAAGCGAAGACAGCTCAATTGAACACTGAAGCTTTCTTT.

The J gene is TRBJ1-2, the V gene TRBV27; no firm D call. Germline CDR1 MNHEY, CDR2 SMNVEV (reference sequence). The CDR3 consists of 14 residues. Trimming cost V 3 bases and J 4 bases, with 12 bases left between them. The CDR3 DNA reads TGTGCCAGCAGTTTGAGCACTGAGGGCTATGGCTACACCTTC. Amino acid sequence: CASSLSTEGYGYTF.

The chain links TRBV9 to TRBJ2-7; tentatively, D is TRBD2 (5 bases). The germline V gene has CDR1 SGDLS and CDR2 YYNGEE. The CDR3 has 16 residues. Trimming left V 3 bases short and J 6 bases short, with 22 bases between. The CDR3 is CASSADPSGLRGEQYF. The CDR3 DNA sequence: TGTGCCAGCAGCGCAGACCCCAGCGGCCTACGGGGCGAGCAGTACTTC.

CDR3 nucleotide sequence: TGTGCCGCCAACGGGGTTACCGGGGAGCTGTTTTTT. It specifies CAANGVTGELFF. V usage is TRBV6-1 and J usage is TRBJ2-2, with D possibly matching TRBD2 (5 bases). V dropped 11 bases and J dropped 5 bases, with 12 bases sitting between them. Germline lookup yields CDR1 MNHNS and CDR2 SASEGT. CDR3 size: 12 residues.

The rearrangement joins TRBV28 to TRBJ2-7; TRBD2 matches 12 bases. V lost 1 base to trimming and J lost 1 base; unmatched junction nucleotides: 2. From germline, CDR1 is MDHEN and CDR2 SYDVKM. The CDR3 has 16 amino acids. CDR3 loop: CASSLSGTSGSYEQYF. The CDR3, as DNA: TGTGCCAGCAGTTTATCCGGGACTAGCGGGTCCTACGAGCAGTACTTC.

The V gene is TRBV2, the J gene TRBJ1-5; 7 bases are shared with TRBD1. Germline V gives CDR1 SNHLY, CDR2 FYNNEI. The CDR3 contains 14 residues. The trim removed 6 bases at V and 7 bases at J, leaving 9 bases unmatched. In DNA form, the CDR3 reads TGTGCCAGCAGCCCCGGGACAGAGTTACAGCCCCAGCATTTT. Translated, it gives CASSPGTELQPQHF.

The chain has TRBV15 and TRBJ1-5, with 9 bases matching TRBD1. The ends lost 3 bases at V and 0 bases at J; junction bases unmatched: 3. CDR1 is LNHNV, CDR2 YYDKDF, per germline (reference sequence). The CDR3 loop spans 16 amino acids. The CDR3: CATSRGTGTSNQPQHF. CDR3 coding DNA: TGTGCCACCAGCAGGGGGACAGGGACTAGCAATCAGCCCCAGCATTTT.

The chain couples TRBV7-2 to TRBJ2-5; 7 bases are shared with TRBD1. Unmatched junction bases numbered 8, after V lost 3 bases and J lost 4 bases. This CDR3 is 15 amino acids long. Germline loops: CDR1 SGHTA, CDR2 FQGNSA. The CDR3 sequence is CASSFKTGELETQYF. The CDR3 DNA reads as TGTGCCAGCAGCTTTAAAACAGGGGAATTAGAGACCCAGTACTTC.